The entry that follows covers one TCR beta chain sequence. The antigen is unknown. Original handling: The median was roughly 100,000 TCRs per sample, ranging 23,224 to 690,600. MiXCR, applied by TCRdb to the 5' RACE reads, yields one record per CDR3 protein. These V and J calls are TCRdb output, not the study's own analysis. The sample consists of 81,000 or so distinct CDR3 sequences, 6% to 8.5% of them appearing once. Blood, whole and unfractionated, served as the source for total RNA extraction. This sample is part of a study of human T cells and chemical hapten exposure. Overall study findings and caveats: High-frequency TCRs, those above 1 in 1000, stayed the same after DPC sensitization.

The V end was cut by 0 bases, the J end by 2 bases, with 6 bases between. Germline-derived CDR1 and CDR2 are KGHSH and LQKENI. This CDR3 spans 14 amino acids. This chain links TRBV18 with TRBJ2-3; unclear D gene. This receptor was taken from a male donor in good health. CDR3 loop: CASSPPESTDTQYF. The DNA for the CDR3 is TGTGCCAGCTCACCACCCGAATCCACAGATACGCAGTATTTT.